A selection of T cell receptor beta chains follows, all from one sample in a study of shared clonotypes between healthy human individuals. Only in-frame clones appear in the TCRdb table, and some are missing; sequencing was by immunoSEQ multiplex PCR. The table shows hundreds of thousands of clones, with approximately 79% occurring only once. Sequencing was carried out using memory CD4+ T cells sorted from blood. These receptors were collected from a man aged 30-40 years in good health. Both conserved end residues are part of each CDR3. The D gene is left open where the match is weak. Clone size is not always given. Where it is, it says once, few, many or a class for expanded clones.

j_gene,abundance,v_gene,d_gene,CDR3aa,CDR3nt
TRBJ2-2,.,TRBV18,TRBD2,CASSPASGYTGELFF,TGTGCCAGCTCACCTGCTAGCGGGTACACCGGGGAGCTGTTTTTT
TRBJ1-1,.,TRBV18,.,CASSPNLAGGNTEAFF,TGTGCCAGCTCACCCAATCTGGCAGGAGGGAACACTGAAGCTTTCTTT
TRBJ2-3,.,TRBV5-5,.,CASSLLPDTQYF,TGTGCCAGCAGCCTCTTGCCGGATACGCAGTATTTT
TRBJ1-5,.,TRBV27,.,CASSLLSGNQPQHF,TGTGCCAGCAGTTTGTTATCGGGGAATCAGCCCCAGCATTTT
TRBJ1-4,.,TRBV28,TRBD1,CASSSPGQANEKLFF,TGTGCCAGCAGTTCCCCCGGACAGGCTAATGAAAAACTGTTTTTT
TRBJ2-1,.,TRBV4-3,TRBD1,CASSQYKGQVGYNEQFF,TGCGCCAGCAGCCAATATAAAGGACAGGTGGGGTACAATGAGCAGTTCTTC
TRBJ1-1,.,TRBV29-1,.,CSVEGGYQRGTEAFF,TGCAGCGTTGAAGGGGGCTATCAGAGGGGCACTGAAGCTTTCTTT
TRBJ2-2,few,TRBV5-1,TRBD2,CASRLGLAGAGGELFF,TGCGCCAGCAGGTTGGGACTAGCGGGAGCCGGCGGGGAGCTGTTTTTT
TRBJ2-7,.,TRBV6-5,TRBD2,CASRHRTSSTYDQYF,TGTGCCAGCAGACACCGGACTAGTAGCACCTACGATCAGTACTTC
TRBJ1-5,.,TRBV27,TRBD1,CASSQDRGYQPQHF,TGTGCCAGCAGTCAGGACAGGGGTTATCAGCCCCAGCATTTT
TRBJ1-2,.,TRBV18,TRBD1,CASSPSSDRSGGYTF,TGTGCCAGCTCACCATCCTCGGACAGGTCTGGAGGCTACACCTTC
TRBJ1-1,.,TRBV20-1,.,CSAQAARAFF,TGCAGTGCACAGGCCGCGCGAGCTTTCTTT
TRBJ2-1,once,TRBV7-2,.,CASSLDPGPGYNEQFF,TGTGCCAGCAGCTTAGATCCGGGCCCGGGCTACAATGAGCAGTTCTTC
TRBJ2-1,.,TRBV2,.,CASSLLTSYNEQFF,TGTGCCAGCAGTCTACTAACTAGCTACAATGAGCAGTTCTTC
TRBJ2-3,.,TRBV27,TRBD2,CASQRGWRPGASTDTQYF,TGTGCCAGCCAGCGGGGGTGGAGACCGGGAGCTAGCACAGATACGCAGTATTTT
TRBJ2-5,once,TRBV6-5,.,CASIGSSGETQYF,TGTGCCAGCATTGGATCCTCTGGGGAGACCCAGTACTTC
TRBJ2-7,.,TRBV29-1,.,CSVALSSYERYF,TGCAGCGTTGCCCTGAGCTCCTACGAGCGGTACTTC
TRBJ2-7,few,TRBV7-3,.,CASYPAPYEQYF,TGTGCCAGCTATCCCGCCCCCTACGAGCAGTACTTC
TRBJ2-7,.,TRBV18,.,CASSPIQGLEEQYF,TGTGCCAGCTCACCGATCCAGGGTCTGGAAGAGCAGTACTTC
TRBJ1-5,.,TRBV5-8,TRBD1,CASSLANRGFNQPQHF,TGTGCCAGCAGCTTGGCCAACAGGGGATTCAATCAGCCCCAGCATTTT
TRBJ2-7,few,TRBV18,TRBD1,CASSPRGSRYEQYF,TGTGCCAGCTCACCCAGGGGGTCTAGGTACGAGCAGTACTTC
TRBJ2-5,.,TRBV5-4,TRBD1,CASSEGQGGGETQYF,TGTGCCAGCAGCGAGGGACAGGGTGGGGGAGAGACCCAGTACTTC
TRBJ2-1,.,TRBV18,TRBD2,CASSSKLAGGSNPGNEQFF,TGTGCCAGCTCATCTAAACTAGCGGGAGGGTCAAACCCCGGCAATGAGCAGTTCTTC
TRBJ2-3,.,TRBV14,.,CASSPRGPYTDTQYF,TGTGCCAGCAGCCCCCGGGGCCCTTACACAGATACGCAGTATTTT
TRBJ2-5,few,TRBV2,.,CASKEPTILGQETQYF,TGTGCCAGCAAAGAACCGACAATACTAGGGCAAGAGACCCAGTACTTC
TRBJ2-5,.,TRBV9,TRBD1,CASSEGAGETQYF,TGTGCCAGCAGCGAGGGGGCGGGAGAGACCCAGTACTTC
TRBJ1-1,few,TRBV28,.,CASSLLNTEAFF,TGTGCCAGCAGTTTGCTCAACACTGAAGCTTTCTTT
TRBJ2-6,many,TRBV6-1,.,CASRPQSSGANVLTF,TGTGCCAGCAGACCCCAGAGCTCTGGGGCCAACGTCCTGACTTTC
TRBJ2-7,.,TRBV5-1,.,CASSLLGDYEQYF,TGCGCCAGCAGCTTGTTAGGGGATTACGAGCAGTACTTC
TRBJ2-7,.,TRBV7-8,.,CASSGILSPEQYF,TGTGCCAGCAGCGGCATCCTAAGCCCCGAGCAGTACTTC
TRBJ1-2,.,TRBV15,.,CATSRELDYGYTF,TGTGCCACCAGCAGAGAATTAGACTATGGCTACACCTTC
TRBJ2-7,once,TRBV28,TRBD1,CASSGTGIRPYEQYF,TGTGCCAGCAGCGGGACAGGGATTCGGCCTTACGAGCAGTACTTC
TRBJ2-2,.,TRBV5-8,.,CASSLSRALELFF,TGTGCCAGCAGCTTATCGAGGGCCTTGGAGCTGTTTTTT
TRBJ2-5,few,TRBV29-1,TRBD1,CSGRQGASETQYF,TGCAGCGGACGACAGGGGGCATCAGAGACCCAGTACTTC
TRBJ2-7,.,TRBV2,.,CAKTGTGPHEQYF,TGTGCCAAGACTGGGACGGGACCCCACGAGCAGTACTTC
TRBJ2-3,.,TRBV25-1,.,CASTMTSTDTQYF,TGTGCCAGCACTATGACATCCACAGATACGCAGTATTTT
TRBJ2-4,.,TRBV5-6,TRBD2,CASSSSGPEAKNIQYF,TGTGCCAGCAGCTCTAGCGGCCCCGAGGCCAAAAACATTCAGTACTTC
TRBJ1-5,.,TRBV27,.,CASSPIRGVQPQHF,TGTGCCAGCAGTCCCATCAGGGGAGTTCAGCCCCAGCATTTT
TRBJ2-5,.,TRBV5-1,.,CASSSQGGGETQYF,TGCGCCAGCAGCTCACAGGGAGGAGGAGAGACCCAGTACTTC
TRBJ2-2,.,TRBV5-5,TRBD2,CASSLSSGRNGELFF,TGTGCCAGCAGCTTGTCTAGCGGGAGAAATGGGGAGCTGTTTTTT
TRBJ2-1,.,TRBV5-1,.,CASSLAVAYNEQFF,TGCGCCAGCAGCTTGGCCGTGGCGTACAATGAGCAGTTCTTC
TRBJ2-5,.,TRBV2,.,CASRAVETQYF,TGTGCCAGCAGGGCGGTTGAGACCCAGTACTTC
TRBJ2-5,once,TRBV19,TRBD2,CASRPRGRDYPQETQYF,TGTGCCAGTAGACCGAGGGGTCGGGACTACCCGCAAGAGACCCAGTACTTC
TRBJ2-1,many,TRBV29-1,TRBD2,CSAALAAGYNEQFF,TGCAGCGCCGCACTAGCGGCCGGTTACAATGAGCAGTTCTTC
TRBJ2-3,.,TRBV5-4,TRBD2,CASSPKGGRTADTQYF,TGTGCCAGCAGCCCGAAAGGCGGGAGAACCGCAGATACACAGTATTTT
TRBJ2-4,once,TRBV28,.,CASGLKGTPWENIQYF,TGTGCCAGCGGATTGAAAGGGACTCCATGGGAAAACATTCAGTACTTC
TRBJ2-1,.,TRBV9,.,CASSVGGFSYNEQFF,TGTGCCAGCAGCGTAGGGGGATTTTCCTACAATGAGCAGTTCTTC
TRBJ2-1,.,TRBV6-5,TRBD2,CASSAGGQNEQFF,TGTGCCAGCTCAGCGGGAGGGCAGAATGAGCAGTTCTTC
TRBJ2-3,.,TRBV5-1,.,CASSLVDTQYF,TGCGCCAGCAGCTTGGTGGATACGCAGTATTTT
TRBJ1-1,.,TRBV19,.,CASRTEIYEAFF,TGTGCCAGTAGGACCGAGATATATGAAGCTTTCTTT
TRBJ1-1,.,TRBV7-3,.,CASSWTLNTEAFF,TGTGCCAGCAGCTGGACATTGAACACTGAAGCTTTCTTT
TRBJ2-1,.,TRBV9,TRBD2,CASSPRIAGDNEQFF,TGTGCCAGCAGCCCACGGATAGCGGGAGACAATGAGCAGTTCTTC